Listed here is a single TCR beta chain. The antigen is not known. Other nucleotide sequences from this sample produce the same CDR3. This record comes from a study of shared clonotypes between healthy human individuals. Trimming removed 0 bases from V and 3 bases from J; junction bases left unmatched: 3. The CDR3 contains 15 residues. Germline values: CDR1 SGHRS, CDR2 YFSETQ. Authors' methods: Junction-only sequences without quality scores came from ImmunoSEQ, so filtering differed. Clones were sequenced by immunoSEQ multiplex PCR, and TCRdb holds only the in-frame ones, with some missing. V, J and clone size are taken as reported in that table, and D and trimming were inferred from the DNA itself. The sample has approximately 2.5 million clones; approximately 94% are singletons. Whole-study results and caveats: Blood was the sole source, and tissue repertoires probably differ.

This receptor was identified in a man aged 18-30 years in good health. The sample comprised naive CD4+ T cells sorted from blood. Subset noted: CD45RA+ positively selected. The chain carries TRBV5-1 and TRBJ2-7, with 10 bases matching TRBD2. The CDR3 region has the DNA TGCGCCAGCAGCTTGGGTCTAGCGGGGGTCTACGAGCAGTACTTC. This translates into CASSLGLAGVYEQYF.